The clone carrying this T cell receptor beta chain was counted ten times or more. The antigen is undetermined. Germline V gene lookup returns CDR1 SGHDT and CDR2 YYEEEE. The CDR3 covers 12 residues. The germline V and J ends were trimmed by 6 bases and 3 bases, with 10 bases remaining between them. Using its own MiXCR run on the multiplex PCR reads, TCRdb lists one record per CDR3 protein. The sample holds roughly 260,000 distinct CDR3 sequences, 30% seen once. The data were taken from a study of breast tumors, draining lymph nodes, adjacent tissues. Samples came from axillary lymph nodes draining the breast cancer. Points from the study as a whole: Tumor TCR diversity was below lymph nodes but above nontumor tissue.

The sequencing input was axillary lymph node tissue. The chain is built from TRBV5-6 and TRBJ2-7; a weak D match, TRBD1 (6 bases). The receptor's source is a female donor with breast cancer. Some clones in this sample may be carry-over from other donors' samples. CDR3 residues: CASTVGHYEQYF. The DNA of the CDR3 is TGTGCCAGCACCGTGGGACACTACGAGCAGTACTTC.